Following are 2 T cell receptor beta chains from one sample sequenced in a study of blood T cell repertoires in COVID-19. Assay used: immunoSEQ multiplex PCR; TCRdb lists only in-frame clones, some missing. The top ten clones hold approximately 5.1% of a sample with about 280,000 clones, approximately 85% of them seen once. Source material: peripheral blood. The receptor source for this set is a middle-aged man with active or convalescent COVID-19.

V gene TRBV4-1 combines with J gene TRBJ2-1, with 10 nucleotides matching TRBD2. The CDR3 totals 17 residues. With 3 bases clipped from V and 9 bases from J, the junction kept 14 bases outside the gene matches. In germline, CDR1 is MGHRA, CDR2 YSYEKL. CDR3 sequence: CASSQTSFLAGDFEQFF. The CDR3 region has the DNA TGCGCCAGCAGCCAGACCTCCTTCCTAGCGGGAGACTTTGAGCAGTTCTTC.

This chain joins TRBV5-1 and TRBJ2-3; 8 bases are a match to TRBD2. Germline CDR1 SGHRS, CDR2 YFSETQ. Trimming removed 7 bases from V and 2 bases from J; junction bases left unmatched: 18. The CDR3 is 18 residues long. Here the CDR3 reads CASQRGVFREGPTDTQYF. As DNA, the CDR3 is TGCGCCAGCCAGAGAGGTGTCTTCCGGGAGGGACCCACAGATACGCAGTATTTT.